This passage covers 3 T cell receptor beta chains from one sample sequenced in a study of blood T cells in healthy people across ages. For the second PCR, which ran for about 6 to 11 cycles, a sample-barcoded 5' primer and a J-beta primer mix were used. MiXCR, applied by TCRdb to the 5' RACE reads, yields one record per CDR3 protein. The table shows fewer than 800,000 distinct CDR3 sequences, with 20% to 30% occurring only once. The sample was also linked to a second study, of T cells of mothers and their children.

Material for sequencing was blood. These receptors originate from a boy younger than 18 in good health.

This clonotype was observed a handful of times. V and J are TRBV10-3 and TRBJ2-2; 9 bases match TRBD2. The CDR3 consists of 17 residues. Germline V gives CDR1 ENHRY, CDR2 SYGVKD. V dropped 10 bases and J dropped 8; count of bases not matched to a gene: 20. The CDR3 coding sequence is TGTGCCACATGGACCGGGACTAGCTCCGTGAAGCCGGGGGAGCTGTTTTTT. Amino acids: CATWTGTSSVKPGELFF.

In this sample, this clonotype turned up a few times. The chain is built from TRBV27 and TRBJ1-2; perhaps TRBD1 as D (5 bases). Trimming removed 2 bases at V and 2 bases at J, with 12 bases between. The CDR3 runs 15 residues. The V gene's germline CDR1 is MNHEY and CDR2 SMNVEV (reference sequence). Written as DNA, the CDR3 is TGTGCCAGCAGTTTAAAGGGGCGGGAGAACTATGGCTACACCTTC. This translates into CASSLKGRENYGYTF.

This clonotype was seen a handful of times. The junction departs from germline at one end; a sequencing error may be responsible. This chain links TRBV5-6 with TRBJ2-7; D is possibly TRBD2 (6 bases). The CDR3 extends over 13 amino acids. The germline V gene has CDR1 SGHDT and CDR2 YYEEEE. The CDR3 reads CTSSFLAGRGQYF. Here the CDR3 DNA reads TGTACCAGCAGCTTCCTCGCGGGGAGAGGCCAGTACTTC.